This T cell receptor beta chain was retrieved from a study of T cell repertoires in cytomegalovirus infection (dated by TCRdb to the late 2010s). Notes on the research overall: Recently identified HLA-C-restricted CMV epitopes, whose presentation resists viral immunomodulation, were targeted by peptide stimulations together with well-studied HLA-B-restricted epitopes. Donor HLA type was relevant to the analysis, because carriage of CMV infection together with the matching HLA type was indicated by public TCR beta signatures. Broad study findings and their caveats: The ex vivo response was dominated by HLA-C-restricted CMV-specific TCR beta clonotypes, which also provided the single most frequent clonotype in two of eight donors. Carriers of CMV infection plus the relevant HLA type were discriminated by the cumulative frequency of public TCR beta family members in the study cohort and in an independent approximately 360-donor cohort.

The CDR3 runs 15 residues from the cysteine to the phenylalanine. CDR3 DNA is the only sequence kept; it has 45 bases, read in frame from the first base. At the junction V is shortened by 0 bases and J by 0 bases, with 8 bases in between. CDR1 and CDR2 (MGHRA, YSYEKL) derive from the germline V gene. Sequencing relied on an Illumina HiSeq 1500. Through fastp at Q25 and MiXCR, TCRdb rebuilt clones from the public reads, retaining in-frame beta chains. Each entry is one CDR3 protein sequence, shown with its most common DNA and genes. In all, the sample holds about 270,000 distinct CDR3 sequences, and around 20% of those were seen once. The ten largest make up roughly 19% of the sample. The sample holds a few counts of this clonotype. There is no known antigen for this receptor. Per-base qualities were not stored, and no clone one base away is much larger. The treatment or condition label on this specimen signifies: in vitro stimulation with specific CMV peptide epitopes to enrich CMV-specific T cells.

The chain is encoded by TRBV4-1 joined to TRBJ1-1; no D gene is confidently identified. This receptor was taken from a human donor in good health (CMV status not recorded). Some clones in this sample may be carry-over from other donors' samples. The source material was cultured PBMCs, sampled from culture after CMV antigen stimulation. The nucleotide sequence reads as follows: TGCGCCAGCAGCCAAGATCAGGCGGTGAACACTGAAGCTTTCTTT. Its product reads: CASSQDQAVNTEAFF.